This TCR beta chain was observed in a study of blood T cell repertoires in COVID-19. Study overall: There were acute and convalescent COVID-19 samples, and they came from the United States, Italy and Spain. Nucleic acid was either cDNA or gDNA, and it came from T cells, B-cell-depleted T cells, or PBMCs.

In its sample, this clone was seen a few times. Using immunoSEQ multiplex PCR, the repertoire was profiled, and TCRdb retains in-frame clones only, with some absent. The table records roughly 250,000 clones, approximately 84% of them present only once. Recruitment covered about two dozen US areas and drew participants whose ages spanned roughly 18 to 100 years. Assignment of participants to cohorts was predicated upon participant-reported clinical history. The CDR3 extends over 14 amino acids. The germline V gene encodes CDR1 LNHDA and CDR2 SQIVND (reference sequence). V was clipped by 6 bases and J by 7 bases; unmatched bases: 9.

This clonotype was sampled from a woman aged 40 to 49 with acute COVID-19. What was sequenced was PBMCs or T cells enriched from blood (not recorded which). The chain is built from TRBV19 and TRBJ1-5; 7 bases fit TRBD1. DNA for the CDR3: TGTGCCAGTAGCTCGAAGGGGGCGGGGCAGCCCCAGCATTTT. Its translation: CASSSKGAGQPQHF.